This is a list of T cell receptor beta chains from one sample in a study of shared clonotypes between healthy human individuals. Assay: immunoSEQ multiplex PCR; the TCRdb copy retains only in-frame clones and omits some. The sample yields hundreds of thousands of clones, 55% to 75% seen once. Specimen: memory CD4+ T cells sorted from blood. These TCRs come from a woman between 25 and 40 years old in good health. Each CDR3 is given with its conserved first and last residue. A D gene is named only where the DNA matches it firmly. The size field is filled for only some rows; it gives once, few, many or a size class.

>few|NA|TRBJ2-7|TRBV4-2
TGTGCCAGCAGCCAAGGGATCGGGACGTCCCTCTCCTACGAGCAGTACTTC
CASSQGIGTSLSYEQYF
>few|NA|TRBJ1-5|TRBV6-4
TGTGCCAGCAGTTCATTATTTGGGGATCAGCCCCAGCATTTT
CASSSLFGDQPQHF
>NA|TRBD2|TRBJ2-5|TRBV4-1
TGCGCCAGCGGGGCGGGACTAGCGGGCTCGGGGACCCAGTACTTC
CASGAGLAGSGTQYF
>NA|NA|TRBJ1-1|TRBV28
TGTGCCAGCAGTCTACACTCTAATTCTGAAGCTTTCTTT
CASSLHSNSEAFF
>NA|TRBD2|TRBJ2-7|TRBV11-2
TGTGCCAGCAGCTTAGAGTTGGGGACTAGCTCCTACGAGCAGTACTTC
CASSLELGTSSYEQYF
>once|NA|TRBJ1-1|TRBV5-5
TGTGCCAGCAGCCCCCGGGCCGGGGAGGTAGGCGCTGAAGCTTTCTTT
CASSPRAGEVGAEAFF
>NA|TRBD2|TRBJ2-7|TRBV28
TGTGCCAGCAGGTCGGCGGGCCTAGCGGGAGTTGGCGGCTACGAGCAGTACTTC
CASRSAGLAGVGGYEQYF
>NA|NA|TRBJ1-2|TRBV19
TGTGCCAGTAGTAGACCTTGGGCCATCCTTAACTATGGCTACACCTTC
CASSRPWAILNYGYTF
>NA|TRBD2|TRBJ2-5|TRBV6-5
TGTGCCAGCAGTTACCCGAATTCCGGGACTAGCGGAAACCAGTACTTC
CASSYPNSGTSGNQYF
>NA|TRBD1|TRBJ1-2|TRBV13
TGTGCCAGCAGCCCGGCCCCGACAGGGGATACCTATGGCTACACCTTC
CASSPAPTGDTYGYTF
>NA|NA|TRBJ2-7|TRBV7-8
TGTGCCAGCAGCACAAGAACAGGGCTGCTCGAGCAGTACTTC
CASSTRTGLLEQYF
>NA|TRBD1|TRBJ2-7|TRBV6-5
TGTGCCAGCAGTTACACCGGGACAGCCTCAACCTACGAGCAGTACTTC
CASSYTGTASTYEQYF
>NA|TRBD1|TRBJ2-7|TRBV5-1
TGCGCCAGCAGCCCGGGGACAGTCTACGAGCAGTACTTC
CASSPGTVYEQYF
>few|NA|TRBJ2-7|TRBV25-1
TGTGCCACCGTAGGCTACGAGCAGTACTTC
CATVGYEQYF
>NA|NA|TRBJ2-5|TRBV18
TGTGCCAGCTCACCACCGTCTAGGGGTTTAGAGACCCAGTACTTC
CASSPPSRGLETQYF
>NA|TRBD1|TRBJ1-2|TRBV11-3
TGTGCCAGCAGCTCACAGGGGAGTATCGGTGGCTACACCTTC
CASSSQGSIGGYTF
>NA|TRBD2|TRBJ2-1|TRBV28
TGTGCCAGCAGTACCGGGACTAGCGGGAGGCAAAGTGGCTATCAGTTCTTC
CASSTGTSGRQSGYQFF
>NA|NA|TRBJ1-5|TRBV19
TGTGCCAGTAGTCTTCTTACAGGGATTGGGAGCAATCAGCCCCAGCATTTT
CASSLLTGIGSNQPQHF
>NA|TRBD1|TRBJ2-1|TRBV4-2
TGTGCCAGCAGCTGGCCCGGGACAGGGTCGAGCAATGAGCAGTTCTTC
CASSWPGTGSSNEQFF
>NA|NA|TRBJ1-1|TRBV10-3
TGTGCCATCAGTGGGATGAGGGACACTGAAGCTTTCTTT
CAISGMRDTEAFF
>NA|NA|TRBJ1-2|TRBV6-6
TGTGCCAGTCGGGACCGGCCTAACTATGGCTACACCTTC
CASRDRPNYGYTF
>NA|TRBD1|TRBJ2-5|TRBV5-1
TGCGCCAGCAGCTCAACAGGGGGAAGGGGTGAGACCCAGTACTTC
CASSSTGGRGETQYF
>NA|TRBD1|TRBJ1-5|TRBV28
TGTGCCAGCAGTTTTATCAACTGGGACAGGGATTATCGCAATCAGCCCCAGCATTTT
CASSFINWDRDYRNQPQHF
>few|NA|TRBJ1-1|TRBV5-6
TGTGCCAGCAGCTTAAGAATCCAGACAAACACTGAAGCTTTCTTT
CASSLRIQTNTEAFF
>NA|TRBD2|TRBJ2-1|TRBV9
TGTGCCAGCAGCGTAGAAGGAGACATAGCGGGAGTCACCTACAATGAGCAGTTCTTC
CASSVEGDIAGVTYNEQFF
>NA|TRBD2|TRBJ2-5|TRBV18
TGTGCCAGCTCACCCTCCCGGGCGGGAGGGGAAGAGACCCAGTACTTC
CASSPSRAGGEETQYF
>NA|TRBD2|TRBJ2-5|TRBV11-2
TGTGCCAGCAGCACCTCAGAACTAGCGGGACAAGAGACCCAGTACTTC
CASSTSELAGQETQYF
>NA|NA|TRBJ2-3|TRBV4-1
TGCGCCAGCAGCCGGGACGGAGATACGCAGTATTTT
CASSRDGDTQYF
>few|NA|TRBJ2-5|TRBV4-1
TGCGCCAGCAGCCAAGCCGGCCTTCAAGAGACCCAGTACTTC
CASSQAGLQETQYF
>few|NA|TRBJ1-5|TRBV19
TGTGCCAGTAAAGTCAGACAGGACAATCAGCCCCAGCATTTT
CASKVRQDNQPQHF
>NA|NA|TRBJ2-7|TRBV28
TGTGCCAGCAGTTACGGACGGGGACCTTACGAGCAGTACTTC
CASSYGRGPYEQYF
>NA|NA|TRBJ2-7|TRBV27
TGTGCCAGCAGACCCGCCGGACCATCCTACGAGCAGTACTTC
CASRPAGPSYEQYF
>few|TRBD2|TRBJ2-7|TRBV11-2
TGTGCCAGCAGCTTAGCTAGCGGAAGCTCCTACGAGCAGTACTTC
CASSLASGSSYEQYF
>NA|NA|TRBJ1-4|TRBV4-1
TGCGCCAGCAGCCAAAAGGGGGTCGGAGTGTCTAATGAAAAACTGTTTTTT
CASSQKGVGVSNEKLFF
>NA|NA|TRBJ2-3|TRBV19
TGTGCCAGTAGTACGGCGGGAGATACGCAGTATTTT
CASSTAGDTQYF
>few|TRBD2|TRBJ2-7|TRBV27
TGTGCCAGCAGTCCTCCGGGACTAGCCGCCTACGAGCAGTACTTC
CASSPPGLAAYEQYF
>NA|NA|TRBJ1-3|TRBV5-6
TGTGCCAGCAGCTTGCCCCCGGGAAAAGGAAACACCATATATTTT
CASSLPPGKGNTIYF
>NA|TRBD2|TRBJ2-7|TRBV4-1
TGCGCCAGCAGCCAACTAGCGGGAGTCTCCTACGAGCAGTACTTC
CASSQLAGVSYEQYF
>NA|NA|TRBJ2-3|TRBV5-1
TGCGCCAGCAGCTTCTTGAAAACCACAGATACGCAGTATTTT
CASSFLKTTDTQYF
>NA|TRBD2|TRBJ2-1|TRBV19
TGTGCCAGTAGTAGACCTAGCGGGAGGGCCGCGTATGAGCAGTTCTTC
CASSRPSGRAAYEQFF
>few|NA|TRBJ2-3|TRBV28
TGTGCCAGCAGTTCCACTACCGCAAACACAGATACGCAGTATTTT
CASSSTTANTDTQYF
>NA|NA|TRBJ2-5|TRBV21-1
TGTGCCAGAGAGAAACAGGGGGCGCGGGGGGAGACCCAGTACTTC
CAREKQGARGETQYF
>NA|NA|TRBJ1-1|TRBV10-1
TGCGCCAGCAGTGTATCTGGAGCTAGGAACACTGAAGCTTTCTTT
CASSVSGARNTEAFF
>NA|NA|TRBJ1-2|TRBV11-2
TGTGCCAGCAGCTTCGATGATATGGATGGCTACACCTTC
CASSFDDMDGYTF
>NA|NA|TRBJ2-2|TRBV6-6
TGTGCCAGCTCCTTAGTCGCCACCGGGGAGCTGTTTTTT
CASSLVATGELFF
>NA|NA|TRBJ1-4|TRBV27
TGTGCCAGCAGCCGAACGCCGACGACGCCCTGGAGAGAAAAACTGTTTTTT
CASSRTPTTPWREKLFF